Below are 6 T cell receptor beta chains sequenced from a single sample in a study of blood T cell repertoires in COVID-19. This table comes from immunoSEQ multiplex PCR, and its TCRdb copy is limited to in-frame clones, with some not included. The repertoire has about 300,000 clones, roughly 90% of them found once; the top ten carry 1.8%. The sequenced sample consisted of peripheral blood. The receptor set was obtained from a woman aged 25 to 39 with COVID-19, enrolled during active disease.

The chain recombines TRBV4-2 with TRBJ2-1; 9 bases agree with TRBD2. CDR1 LGHNA and CDR2 YNFKEQ come from the germline V gene. This CDR3 has 16 amino acids. V shed 0 bases and J 12 bases; nucleotides not matched to a gene: 12. The CDR3 bases are TGTGCCAGCAGCCAAGATCCCCTAGCGGGGTCTCGAGGGCAGTTCTTC. It is translated as CASSQDPLAGSRGQFF.

The genes are TRBV24-1 and TRBJ2-1, with a weak D call TRBD1 (6 bases). This CDR3 spans 13 amino acids. Germline V gives CDR1 KGHDR, CDR2 SFDVKD. The V and J ends lost 4 bases and 4 bases respectively, with 7 bases between them. The CDR3 loop is CATSEGQYNEQFF. The DNA for the CDR3 is TGTGCCACCAGTGAAGGACAGTACAATGAGCAGTTCTTC.

The chain joins TRBV9 to TRBJ2-5, with 13 bases aligning to TRBD2. Germline V gives CDR1 SGDLS, CDR2 YYNGEE. This CDR3 has 17 residues. V shed 3 bases, J shed 1 base, and the junction held 6 bases outside the gene matches. The CDR3: CASSEGLAGTLQETQYF. DNA for the CDR3: TGTGCCAGCAGCGAGGGACTAGCGGGGACTCTCCAAGAGACCCAGTACTTC.

On this clone itself: The identical CDR3 is also encoded by other nucleotide sequences in the sample. The rearrangement uses TRBV3-1 (or the pseudogene TRBV3-2) and TRBJ1-2, with 7 nucleotides matching TRBD1. V lost 1 base and J lost 7; bases outside the gene matches: 0. This CDR3 has 12 residues. The V gene's germline CDR1 is LGHDT and CDR2 YNNKEL (reference sequence). CDR3 DNA: TGTGCCAGCAGCCAAGCAGGGGGTGGCTACACCTTC. It specifies CASSQAGGGYTF.

J is TRBJ1-2 and V is TRBV6-1; the D is unclear. The V end was cut by 2 bases, the J end by 6 bases, with 10 bases between. CDR1 MNHNS and CDR2 SASEGT come from the germline V gene. The CDR3 runs to 13 residues. CDR3 residues: CASSETRAHGYTF. The CDR3 coding sequence is TGTGCCAGCAGTGAAACGAGGGCCCATGGCTACACCTTC.

The rearrangement uses TRBV14 and TRBJ1-6; D is unclear. The CDR3 covers 14 residues. V was pared by 0 bases and J by 7 bases, with 7 bases between. CDR1 is SGHDN and CDR2 is FVKESK in the germline V gene. The CDR3, as DNA: TGTGCCAGCAGCCAAGATTATCTCAATTCACCCCTCCACTTT. It specifies CASSQDYLNSPLHF. Based on the CDR3 plus reference TRBV14 and TRBJ1-6, the full variable domain is EAGVTQFPSHSVIEKGQTVTLRCDPISGHDNLYWYRRVMGKEIKFLLHFVKESKQDESGMPNNRFLAERTGGTYSTLKVQPAELEDSGVYFCASSQDYLNSPLHFGNGTRLTVT.